What follows is one TCR beta chain and its context. TCRdb's copy holds only in-frame clones and misses some; the assay was immunoSEQ multiplex PCR. This sample carries around 120,000 clones, 80% to 90% of them seen once, and the ten largest clones take approximately 1.1%. The data belong to a study of control samples from healthy donors and cancer patients. The clonotype originates from a woman between 50 and 59 years old with colorectal cancer. Specimen: PBMCs.

The CDR3 spells CAWSVQGAQNTEAFF. CDR3 DNA: TGTGCCTGGAGTGTACAGGGGGCCCAGAACACTGAAGCTTTCTTT. The rearrangement joins TRBV30 to TRBJ1-1; the match to TRBD1 covers 9 bases. Looked up from germline, CDR1 is GTSNPN and CDR2 is SVGIG (reference sequence). This CDR3 spans 15 amino acids. The ends lost 0 bases at V and 1 base at J; junction bases unmatched: 3.